This TCR beta chain was obtained from a study of Ad26.COV2.S vaccination and SARS-CoV-2 variants. Overall study: This donor came from the COV1001 trial of Ad26.COV2.S. Ad26.COV2.S shots went into the muscle once or twice, 56 days apart. General study findings and limits: The analyses of TCR breadth and depth may have understated the size of total T cell responses.

As to this clone: Its antigen remains unknown.

Treatment here: some 20 received Ad26.COV2.S at low or high dose, single or two shots; about 5 received placebo; per-sample allocation not given. The study sampled participants on day 63 after the first vaccine or placebo injection. The data were produced by immunoSEQ multiplex PCR, yet TCRdb's version contains in-frame clones alone and is incomplete. The profile shows some 320,000 clones, more than 70% of them singletons. This CDR3 comprises 14 residues. The V and J ends lost 3 bases and 2 bases, in that order; junction bases with no gene match: 4. Germline V gives CDR1 SGHRS, CDR2 YFSETQ. The chain carries TRBV5-1 and TRBJ2-5; 7 bases map to TRBD2. This clonotype was sampled from a person aged 18 to 59 who received the Ad26.COV2.S COVID-19 vaccine or a placebo. The material was peripheral blood, obtained in a trial of Ad26.COV2.S vaccine versus placebo. CDR3 DNA: TGCGCCAGCAGCTCTCTAGCGGTACAAGAGACCCAGTACTTC. It specifies CASSSLAVQETQYF. Together with reference TRBV5-1 and TRBJ2-5, the CDR3 gives the full variable domain: KAGVTQTPRYLIKTRGQQVTLSCSPISGHRSVSWYQQTPGQGLQFLFEYFSETQRNKGNFPGRFSGRQFSNSRSEMNVSTLELGDSALYLCASSSLAVQETQYFGPGTRLLVL.